The 24 T cell receptor beta chains given below trace back to one sample, sequenced in a study of response to subunit inactivated influenza vaccine (dated by TCRdb to 2017 to 2018). The library was produced with RT-PCR. Sequencing used an Illumina HiSeq 2500. The public reads were reprocessed in TCRdb via fastp at Q25 and MiXCR, keeping in-frame beta chains. Identical CDR3 proteins give one entry, which carries the most common genes and DNA. The sample has just under 550,000 distinct CDR3 sequences on record, roughly 25% of them singletons. The top ten constitute approximately 3% of the sample. The sample was also linked to a second study, of T cells expressing NK-cell markers. The second study, in turn, reports: The TCR beta cDNA libraries were made using 5'RACE template switching, a step that added both a universal primer site and unique molecular identifiers.

The specimen was CD4+ T cells sorted from PBMCs, collected approximately 12 days after vaccination. Receptors originate from a man aged 50 to 60 who received an inactivated influenza vaccine. Donor details come from another sample of the same person, matched by shared clones.

This clonotype was found a few times. This chain joins TRBV4-3 and TRBJ1-6, with D unresolved. The V and J ends lost 1 base and 11 bases respectively, with 6 bases between them. The CDR3 is made up of 12 amino acids. Looked up from germline, CDR1 is LGHNA and CDR2 is YSLEER. CDR3 bases: TGCGCCAGCAGCCAAGGTTGGACACCCCTCCACTTT. Its translation is CASSQGWTPLHF.

The chain joins TRBV6-2 or TRBV6-3 to TRBJ2-7; TRBD2 might be the D (6 bases). V gave up 6 bases and J gave up 2 bases, with 11 bases separating them. Per the germline V gene, CDR1 is MNHEY and CDR2 is SVGEGT. The CDR3 contains 13 residues. The CDR3 protein is CASSGGVAYEQYF. The DNA of the CDR3 is TGTGCCAGCAGCGGGGGTGTCGCCTACGAGCAGTACTTC.

The chain employs TRBV29-1 and TRBJ2-7; no definite D call. This CDR3 contains 13 residues. V was shortened by 4 bases and J by 4 bases, with 14 bases between the two germline ends. The germline V gene encodes CDR1 SQVTM and CDR2 ANQGSEA. The CDR3, as DNA: TGCAGCGTTGTTTTGCCAGGTCGTTACGAGCAGTACTTC. Its protein is CSVVLPGRYEQYF.

This clonotype was counted only a few times. The V and J genes are TRBV25-1 and TRBJ2-3, with 9 positions matching TRBD2. There are 15 residues in the CDR3. CDR1 is MGHDK and CDR2 is SYGVNS in the germline V gene. Losses at the gene ends were 3 bases for V and 0 bases for J; bases not matched to a gene: 1. CDR3 region: CASSDTSGSTDTQYF. The CDR3 DNA is TGTGCCAGCAGTGATACTAGCGGGAGCACAGATACGCAGTATTTT.

In this sample, this clonotype turned up a few times. This chain joins TRBV14 and TRBJ1-1; D is unclear. Germline CDR1 SGHDN, CDR2 FVKESK. The CDR3 sequence is 14 residues long. Deletions cut 3 bases from V and 1 base from J, with 9 bases between. The chain's CDR3 is CASSQDGRNTEAFF. Written as DNA, the CDR3 is TGTGCCAGCAGCCAGGACGGGAGGAACACTGAAGCTTTCTTT.

This clonotype was seen repeatedly, ten times or more. The rearrangement joins TRBV12-3 or TRBV12-4 to TRBJ2-4; D unresolved. The CDR3 runs to 16 residues. Trimming shortened V by 1 base and J by 3 bases, and 13 bases separated the two germline ends. CDR3 DNA sequence: TGTGCCAGCAGTTTAGTGGAGCTGGCGCTCAAAAACATTCAGTACTTC. Encoded protein: CASSLVELALKNIQYF.

On this clonotype itself: Given the absence of the conserved phenylalanine or tryptophan at the CDR3 end, a read error is likely. Because the CDR3's place on the DNA is in doubt, the DNA is left out and the CDR3 is given as listed by TCRdb. The V call is TRBV5-1, the J call TRBJ2-5; the table assigns TRBD2, which was not confirmed against the DNA. Germline V gives CDR1 SGHRS, CDR2 YFSETQ. A total of 13 residues make up the CDR3, ends included. The CDR3 sequence is CASSLARTAGGLV.

The chain carries TRBV5-4 and TRBJ2-3, with TRBD1 matching 9 bases. The CDR3 spans 14 residues. Germline CDR1 SGHNT, CDR2 YYREEE (reference sequence). V dropped 6 bases and J dropped 4; count of bases not matched to a gene: 6. The DNA for the CDR3 is TGTGCCAGCACTACAGGGGGCCTCGCAGATACGCAGTATTTT. Its protein product is CASTTGGLADTQYF.

This clonotype was seen more than once but under ten times. This sequence joins TRBV29-1 and TRBJ1-5; TRBD1 matches at 8 bases. Germline V CDR1 and CDR2: SQVTM, ANQGSEA. The CDR3 has 14 residues. V was clipped by 4 bases and J by 7 bases; unmatched bases: 9. The CDR3 sequence: CSVVSFTGGQPQHF. DNA of the CDR3: TGCAGCGTTGTTTCTTTTACAGGGGGACAGCCCCAGCATTTT.

The J gene is TRBJ2-3, the V gene TRBV18, with D uncertain. The length of the CDR3 is 17 residues. Trimming shortened V by 8 bases and J by 1 base, and 22 bases separated the two germline ends. The germline V gene has CDR1 KGHSH and CDR2 LQKENI. The CDR3 protein is CASTIGVMRPGTDTQYF. The CDR3 DNA follows: TGTGCCAGCACCATCGGCGTTATGCGGCCGGGCACAGATACGCAGTATTTT.

This clonotype occurred a few times. The chain combines TRBV5-1 with TRBJ2-7, with TRBD1 matching over 9 bases. V shed 2 bases, J shed 6 bases, and the junction held 9 bases outside the gene matches. The CDR3 runs to 15 residues. Germline V gene data show CDR1 as SGHRS and CDR2 as YFSETQ. Here the CDR3 reads CASSFSGTGSREQYF. The CDR3 DNA is TGCGCCAGCAGCTTTTCCGGGACAGGGTCCCGCGAGCAGTACTTC.

CDR3 loop: CASSTETGDNEQFF. CDR3 coding DNA: TGTGCCAGCAGCACCGAGACAGGGGACAATGAGCAGTTCTTC. V gene TRBV4-2 combines with J gene TRBJ2-1, with 8 nucleotides matching TRBD1. The CDR3 is 14 residues long. Germline V gives CDR1 LGHNA, CDR2 YNFKEQ. V was pared by 5 bases and J by 5 bases, with 5 bases of the junction left unmatched.

This clonotype was seen a handful of times. The chain links TRBV20-1 to TRBJ1-3; D is ambiguous. The germline V gene has CDR1 DFQATT and CDR2 SNEGSKA (reference sequence). V was trimmed by 0 bases and J by 0 bases, leaving 9 bases between them. The length of the CDR3 is 15 residues. CDR3 in DNA: TGCAGTGCTAGAGATAGTGCAGTCTCTGGAAACACCATATATTTT. It yields the protein CSARDSAVSGNTIYF.

V is TRBV10-3 and J is TRBJ1-6; tentative D call: TRBD1 (6 bases). The CDR3 has 15 residues. V was shortened by 3 bases and J by 10 bases, with 16 bases between the two germline ends. Germline V gives CDR1 ENHRY, CDR2 SYGVKD. The CDR3 region has the DNA TGTGCCATCAGTGATCTACAGGGACGAAACTCACCCCTCCACTTT. Amino acids: CAISDLQGRNSPLHF.

This clonotype was observed a handful of times. The chain is built from TRBV7-2 and TRBJ2-7; D might be TRBD1 (6 bases). V was cut by 4 bases and J by 7 bases, with 14 bases left in between. The CDR3 has 13 residues. The germline CDR1 and CDR2 sequences are SGHTA and FQGNSA. In DNA, the CDR3 is TGTGCCAGCAGCTCCCGGGACACCGTAGAGCAGTACTTC. This translates into CASSSRDTVEQYF.

The table lists this clonotype with a few counts. The chain has TRBV3-1 and TRBJ2-7; D is uncertain. CDR3 length equals 13 residues. V lost 0 bases to trimming and J lost 5 bases, with 8 bases between them. Germline lookup yields CDR1 LGHDT and CDR2 YNNKEL (reference sequence). CDR3 sequence (DNA): TGTGCCAGCAGCCAAGATATTGTCCACGAGCAGTACTTC. It is translated as CASSQDIVHEQYF.

This clonotype appeared a few times. The CDR3 loop reads CAVGTGLSGNTIYF. The CDR3 DNA reads TGTGCCGTCGGGACAGGGCTCTCTGGAAACACCATATATTTT. This rearrangement joins TRBV7-2 to TRBJ1-3; 9 nucleotides match TRBD1. This CDR3 is built from 14 residues. The V gene's germline CDR1 is SGHTA and CDR2 FQGNSA. The V and J ends lost 11 bases and 0 bases, in that order; junction bases with no gene match: 5.

The chain uses TRBV7-9 and TRBJ1-2; 7 nucleotides match TRBD1. The V gene's germline CDR1 is SEHNR and CDR2 FQNEAQ (reference sequence). The CDR3 extends over 15 amino acids. The trim removed 5 bases at V and 2 bases at J, leaving 8 bases unmatched. CDR3 sequence: CASSRDRMANYGYTF. For the CDR3, the DNA is TGTGCCAGCAGCAGGGACAGAATGGCGAACTATGGCTACACCTTC.

This clonotype was found a few times. V and J are TRBV7-3 and TRBJ2-1; D is perhaps TRBD2 (5 bases). CDR3 length: 15 residues. The germline V gene encodes CDR1 SGHTA and CDR2 FQGTGA. The V gene lost 5 bases and the J gene lost 1 base, with 12 bases spanning the gap. CDR3 sequence reads: CASSTDPGSYNEQFF. The CDR3 DNA is TGTGCCAGCAGCACAGACCCGGGGTCCTACAATGAGCAGTTCTTC.

In DNA, the CDR3 is TGTGCCAGCAGCTCCGCGGGGCCGGCCTACAATGAGCAGTTCTTC. This translates into CASSSAGPAYNEQFF. V is TRBV7-6 and J is TRBJ2-1; tentatively, D is TRBD2 (6 bases). V was trimmed by 4 bases and J by 2 bases, leaving 12 bases between them. The CDR3 has 15 amino acids. Germline CDR1 SGHVS, CDR2 FNYEAQ.

V gene TRBV19 combines with J gene TRBJ2-3; a weak D match, TRBD1 (5 bases). Germline V gene sequence: CDR1 LNHDA, CDR2 SQIVND (reference sequence). The CDR3 extends over 15 amino acids. The V and J ends lost 10 bases and 0 bases respectively, with 17 bases between them. CDR3 nucleotide sequence: TGTGCCACCTCATGGAGAAGGGGTAGCACAGATACGCAGTATTTT. Protein product: CATSWRRGSTDTQYF.

The J gene is TRBJ1-1, the V gene TRBV12-3 or TRBV12-4; the match to TRBD1 covers 10 bases. Losses at the gene ends were 6 bases for V and 5 bases for J; bases not matched to a gene: 6. The CDR3 sequence is 14 residues long. The CDR3 sequence: CASRETGGKTEAFF. The DNA for the CDR3 is TGTGCCAGCAGAGAGACAGGGGGCAAGACTGAAGCTTTCTTT.

V gene TRBV4-2 combines with J gene TRBJ2-3; TRBD1 matches 8 bases. The trim removed 0 bases at V and 0 bases at J, leaving 5 bases unmatched. The V gene's germline CDR1 is LGHNA and CDR2 YNFKEQ. The length of the CDR3 is 17 residues. CDR3: CASSQEVTGGSTDTQYF. Written as DNA, the CDR3 is TGTGCCAGCAGCCAAGAAGTAACAGGGGGTAGCACAGATACGCAGTATTTT.

This clonotype has a single count. The rearrangement links TRBV12-3 or TRBV12-4 to TRBJ2-3, with D maybe TRBD1 (6 bases). Trimming took off 5 bases at V and 0 bases at J, with 15 bases between the two ends. This CDR3 is built from 16 residues. CDR3 nucleotide sequence: TGTGCCAGCAGTAACTACAGGGTGGTCAGCACAGATACGCAGTATTTT. Translating it yields CASSNYRVVSTDTQYF.